This T cell receptor (beta chain) stems from a study of CD8+CD57+ T cells in acquired aplastic anemia (dated 2018 in TCRdb). Context from the whole study: A mean of about 3 ug of DNA, ranging from about 0.2 to 27.4 ug, was extracted from sorted CD4+ and CD8+ cells. CD8+CD57+ expansion was defined as frequency above the mean frequency observed in healthy subjects.

On the study overall, not on this receptor specifically: Between patients and healthy controls, no significant difference in CD8+ Simpson's diversity was found (P=0.060). Although under 35 CD8+ CDR3 sequences were shared by patients and controls, these sequences appeared highly expressed in patients and within the immunodominant clones of patients.

Genomic DNA served as template for TCR beta VDJ combination and CDR3 sequence profiling. An Illumina HiSeq 2000 was used for TCR repertoire sequencing. The source study handled its data this way. TRBV/TRBJ rearrangement plots, CDR3 size and DJ length profiles, and Simpson's diversity index were used to evaluate the repertoires. The most abundant DNA sequence in the deep sequencing data was taken as the immunodominant clone. CDR3 amino acid sequences were checked for sharing across subjects and were also compared against the VDJdb database and published repertoires. TCRdb reprocessed the public reads (quality trimming at Q25 with fastp, clone calling with MiXCR) and kept in-frame beta chains. Merged by CDR3 protein, the rows form single entries marked with the most common genes and DNA. TCRdb assigned the V and J calls; the authors' analysis was not used. This sample comprises roughly 200,000 distinct CDR3 sequences, approximately 60% of them detected only once. The ten largest clones capture about 60% of the sample.

In regard to this clonotype: Its cognate antigen has yet to be identified. The input lacks base qualities; no much larger clone sits a single base away.

The patients picked for sequencing were ones in whom flow cytometry had shown an expansion of CD8+CD57+ cells. Severe acquired aplastic anemia was diagnosed in all patients according to International Study of Aplastic Anemia and Agranulocytosis and Camitta criteria. At the time blood was sampled, none of the patients had received any therapy. TCR repertoires of sorted CD4+ and CD8+ blood T cells from severe aplastic anemia patients and healthy subjects were deep-sequenced in the study. Patients were enrolled under clinicaltrials.gov protocols 00001620, 01623167, 00001397, 00071045, 00081523 and 00961064 in the USA. Ficoll-Paque density gradient centrifugation was used to isolate peripheral blood mononuclear cells. CD4+ and CD8+ T cells were sorted by FACS or magnetic beads before DNA extraction. V lost 7 bases and J lost 3 bases; the stretch between them is 10 bases long. The CDR3 runs 14 residues from the cysteine to the phenylalanine. Of all the DNA, just the CDR3 is kept, 42 bases in frame from base 1. CDR1 and CDR2 are drawn from the germline V gene (reference sequence): LNHDA, SQIVND.

This chain joins TRBV19 to TRBJ2-6; TRBD2 is possibly the D segment (7 matching bases). What was sequenced was sorted CD4+, CD8+, or CD8+CD57+ T cells (not recorded which) from PBMCs. This receptor was identified in a human donor with aplastic anemia. In nucleotides, the sequence is TGTGCCAGTATGGGGGGGCTTGGGGCCAACGTCCTGACTTTC. Its coded protein is CASMGGLGANVLTF. This CDR3, with the reference TRBV19 and TRBJ2-6 proteins standing in past its ends, gives the full variable domain DGGITQSPKYLFRKEGQNVTLSCEQNLNHDAMYWYRQDPGQGLRLIYYSQIVNDFQKGDIAEGYSVSREKKESFPLTVTSAQKNPTAFYLCASMGGLGANVLTFGAGSRLTVL.